Shown below are 22 T cell receptor beta chains from a single sample sequenced in a study of T cells in women clearing cervical HPV infection. Clones were read by immunoSEQ multiplex PCR, and TCRdb kept only the in-frame ones, dropping some. The data include 25,000 to 35,000 clones; the top ten clones carry 3% to 3.5%. Input material: blood buffy coat. The receptors shown here come from a woman aged 18 to 75 with a cervical HPV16 infection that either progressed to CIN3+ or cleared (not recorded which).

CDR3 bases read: TGTGCCAGCAGTTTCCCCCTACAGTACACAGATACG. This encodes CASSFPLQYTDT. The whole CDR3 protein reads CASSFPLQYTDTQYF. J is TRBJ2-3 and V is TRBV12-3 or TRBV12-4; D is undetermined. The CDR3 end lies 3 residues beyond the end of the read and is filled in from the germline J gene. The CDR3 runs to 15 residues. Trimming cost V 3 bases and J 2 bases, with 12 bases left between them.

As for this clone: The CDR3 end lies 3 residues beyond the end of the read and is filled in from the germline J gene. This chain connects TRBV18 to TRBJ2-2, with TRBD1 matching over 11 bases. Germline CDR1 reads KGHSH; CDR2 reads LQKENI. The CDR3 is 16 residues long. The CDR3 sequence: CASSPGQGASNEKLFF. The covered CDR3 bases are TGTGCCAGCTCCCCAGGACAGGGGGCTTCTAATGAAAAG. Together with reference TRBV18 and TRBJ2-2, the CDR3 gives the full variable domain: NAGVMQNPRHLVRRRGQEARLRCSPMKGHSHVYWYRQLPEEGLKFMVYLQKENIIDESGMPKERFSAEFPKEGPSILRIQQVVRGDSAAYFCASSPGQGASNEKLFFGEGSRLTVL.

A remark on this clone: Read data end 3 residues before the CDR3 end; the end is taken from the germline J gene. The chain recombines TRBV2 with TRBJ1-4; D uncertain. The CDR3 extends over 13 amino acids. Germline V gene lookup returns CDR1 SNHLY and CDR2 FYNNEI. CDR3 DNA (partial): TGTGCCAGCAGTAACCAGAATAATTCACCA. It specifies CASSNQNNSP. The entire CDR3 sequence reads CASSNQNNSPLFF.

Note on this clone: Read data end 3 residues before the CDR3 end; the end is taken from the germline J gene. The chain couples TRBV7-2 to TRBJ2-1, with D tentatively TRBD2 (5 bases). In germline, CDR1 is SGHTA, CDR2 FQGNSA. The CDR3 totals 13 residues. V lost 5 bases, J lost 8 bases, and 13 bases lay in between. CDR3 DNA (partial): TGTGCCAGCAGCCCCCGGGGATCCGATGAG. Protein product: CASSPRGSDE. In full, the CDR3 reads CASSPRGSDEQFF.

Worth noting for this clone: The DNA ends 3 residues before the CDR3 does, and the rest of the CDR3 is filled in from the germline J gene. This chain links TRBV5-1 with TRBJ2-5; 7 bases match TRBD1. From germline, CDR1 is SGHRS and CDR2 YFSETQ. The CDR3 length is 15 residues. Unmatched junction bases numbered 7, after V lost 0 bases and J lost 5 bases. The sequenced CDR3 bases are TGCGCCAGCAGCTTGGTTGGGACAGAAGGGGAGACC. Translation: CASSLVGTEGET. The CDR3, in full, reads CASSLVGTEGETQYF.

To note about this clone: The read gets to within 3 residues of the CDR3 end, and the germline J gene fills in the rest. This sequence joins TRBV6-2 or TRBV6-3 and TRBJ1-5; no definite D call. The germline gives CDR1 MNHEY, CDR2 SVGEGT. The CDR3 extends over 16 amino acids. V shed 2 bases and J shed 6 bases, with 17 bases lying between them. The CDR3 loop reads CASSYSRQAGSQPQHF. The CDR3 bases that were read are TGTGCCAGCAGTTACAGTAGACAAGCGGGTAGTCAGCCC.

For this clone: Read data end 3 residues before the CDR3 end; the end is taken from the germline J gene. The chain uses TRBV20-1 and TRBJ2-5; perhaps TRBD2 as D (6 bases). The CDR3 has 18 residues. CDR1 DFQATT and CDR2 SNEGSKA come from the germline V gene (reference sequence). CDR3 loop: CSARDSAGMRGSTDTQYF. Partial CDR3 DNA: TGCAGTGCTAGAGATTCCGCCGGGATGCGGGGAAGCACAGATACC.

The CDR3 here is CASSLEAHSYEQYF. The sequenced CDR3 bases are TGCGCCAGCAGCTTGGAGGCCCACTCCTACGAG. J is TRBJ2-7 and V is TRBV5-1; D uncertain. The DNA ends 3 residues before the CDR3 does, and the rest of the CDR3 is filled in from the germline J gene. Germline values: CDR1 SGHRS, CDR2 YFSETQ. CDR3 length equals 14 residues. The germline V and J ends were trimmed by 0 bases and 0 bases, with 7 bases remaining between them.

As concerns this clone: The read gets to within 3 residues of the CDR3 end, and the germline J gene fills in the rest. The chain recombines TRBV29-1 with TRBJ1-6, with 7 bases matching TRBD1. The CDR3 runs 13 residues. The V gene's germline CDR1 is SQVTM and CDR2 ANQGSEA. The CDR3 bases that were read are TGCAGCGTAAAAGGGACAGTTGACTCGCCC. It translates to CSVKGTVDSP. The CDR3 as a whole reads CSVKGTVDSPLHF.

This clone is labeled medium-sized based on frequency. The CDR3 end is not reached by the read, which stops 3 residues before it; the germline J gene fills it in. V and J are TRBV14 and TRBJ2-7; 11 nucleotides align to TRBD1. V shed 5 bases, J shed 5 bases, and the junction held 5 bases outside the gene matches. The CDR3 consists of 14 residues. Germline CDR1 reads SGHDN; CDR2 reads FVKESK. Incomplete CDR3 DNA: TGTGCCAGCAGCTCCCGGGACAGGGGGAACGAG. This gives the protein CASSSRDRGNE. The entire CDR3 sequence reads CASSSRDRGNEQYF. The variable domain in full, with the rest retrieved from reference TRBV14 and TRBJ2-7, is EAGVTQFPSHSVIEKGQTVTLRCDPISGHDNLYWYRRVMGKEIKFLLHFVKESKQDESGMPNNRFLAERTGGTYSTLKVQPAELEDSGVYFCASSSRDRGNEQYFGPGTRLTVT.

Details on this clone: The read terminates 3 residues ahead of where the CDR3 ends, so the germline J gene completes it. The genes are TRBV7-9 and TRBJ2-2, with 8 bases identical to TRBD1. The V gene's germline CDR1 is SEHNR and CDR2 FQNEAQ (reference sequence). This CDR3 region has 15 residues. The sequenced part of the CDR3 DNA is TGTGCCAGCAGACCCTGGACAGGGCGAGATGAAAAG. This encodes CASRPWTGRDEK. The whole CDR3 protein is CASRPWTGRDEKLFF. The variable domain in full, completed from reference TRBV7-9 and TRBJ2-2, reads DTGVSQNPRHKITKRGQNVTFRCDPISEHNRLYWYRQTLGQGPEFLTYFQNEAQLEKSRLLSDRFSAERPKGSFSTLEIQRTEQGDSAMYLCASRPWTGRDEKLFFGEGSRLTVL.

As concerns this clone: Read sequence stops 3 residues before the CDR3 end, and the germline J gene provides the missing end. The V call is TRBV24-1, the J call TRBJ2-5; tentatively, D is TRBD2 (5 bases). Trimming shortened V by 4 bases and J by 4 bases, and 15 bases separated the two germline ends. This CDR3 has 15 residues. Germline V gives CDR1 KGHDR, CDR2 SFDVKD. The CDR3 sequence: CATSDNTPGSETQYF. The CDR3 bases that were read are TGTGCCACCAGTGACAACACTCCGGGGTCAGAGACC.

On this clone: The sequence runs out 3 residues before the end of the CDR3; the remainder is reconstructed from the germline J gene. J is TRBJ2-5 and V is TRBV20-1, with 14 bases matching TRBD2. The CDR3 totals 17 residues. J was trimmed by 0 bases and V by 6 bases; bases with no gene match: 9. Germline V gene data show CDR1 as DFQATT and CDR2 as SNEGSKA (reference sequence). The CDR3 sequence: CSAGGTSGGSYQETQYF. The DNA read from the CDR3 is TGCAGTGCGGGTGGGACTAGCGGGGGATCGTACCAAGAGACC.

About this clone: The DNA ends 3 residues before the CDR3 does, and the rest of the CDR3 is filled in from the germline J gene. The chain joins TRBV6-1 to TRBJ2-2; D might be TRBD1 (5 bases). The length of the CDR3 is 15 residues. Germline V gives CDR1 MNHNS, CDR2 SASEGT. This chain's CDR3 is CASSEAASGANVLFF. Partial CDR3 DNA: TGTGCCAGCAGTGAGGCAGCCTCTGGGGCCAACGTG.

Comment on this clone: The CDR3 is cut off 3 residues early in the read; its end comes from the germline J gene. Other DNA sequences in this specimen translate into the identical CDR3. This rearrangement joins TRBV18 to TRBJ1-1; TRBD1 is a possible D gene (6 bases). The CDR3 is 14 amino acids. The germline CDR1 and CDR2 sequences are KGHSH and LQKENI. The chain's CDR3 is CASSPSTGQGTAFF. CDR3 bases read: TGTGCCAGCTCACCATCGACGGGGCAGGGGACA. Full variable domain (missing parts from reference TRBV18 and TRBJ1-1): NAGVMQNPRHLVRRRGQEARLRCSPMKGHSHVYWYRQLPEEGLKFMVYLQKENIIDESGMPKERFSAEFPKEGPSILRIQQVVRGDSAAYFCASSPSTGQGTAFFGQGTRLTVV.

Of note for this clone: Sequence at one end of the junction differs from germline and may be a read error. The CDR3 end is not reached by the read, which stops 3 residues before it; the germline J gene fills it in. V gene TRBV7-7 combines with J gene TRBJ1-4; 10 positions agree with TRBD1. This CDR3 comprises 15 residues. Germline CDR1 is SSHAT and CDR2 is FNYEAQ (reference sequence). The CDR3 is CASSRTGGFNEKLFF. CDR3 DNA (partial): TGTGCTAGCAGCCGGACAGGGGGGTTTAATGAAAAA.

Comments on this clone: The sequenced fragment ends 3 residues before the CDR3 boundary, so the rest is inferred from the germline J gene. The rearrangement joins TRBV13 to TRBJ2-7; D may be TRBD2 (6 bases). CDR3 size: 14 residues. V lost 5 bases and J lost 2, with 13 bases in between. The germline CDR1 and CDR2 sequences are PRHDT and FYEKMQ (reference sequence). The sequenced part of the CDR3 DNA is TGTGCCAGCAGCCCCCGGGGAGGAGCCTACGAG. Protein product: CASSPRGGAYE. The CDR3, in full, reads CASSPRGGAYEQYF.

Regarding this clone: The read ends 3 residues before the CDR3 terminus; that terminus is restored from the germline J gene. This chain uses TRBV7-8 with TRBJ2-4; perhaps D is TRBD1 or TRBD2 (5 bases each). CDR3 length: 15 residues. CDR1 is SGHVS and CDR2 is FQNEAQ in the germline V gene. Incomplete CDR3 DNA: TGTGCCAGCAGCCCTCCTGAGGGCCGACTTAGGGGT. Amino acid sequence: CASSPPEGRLRG. The CDR3 reads in full as CASSPPEGRLRGQYF. The whole variable domain, filled in from reference TRBV7-8 and TRBJ2-4, reads GAGVSQSPRYKVAKRGQDVALRCDPISGHVSLFWYQQALGQGPEFLTYFQNEAQLDKSGLPSDRFFAERPEGSVSTLKIQRTQQEDSAVYLCASSPPEGRLRGQYFGAGTRLSVL.

Comment on this clone: Read sequence stops 3 residues before the CDR3 end, and the germline J gene provides the missing end. The V gene is TRBV19, the J gene TRBJ1-2, with 8 bases aligning to TRBD1. Per germline, CDR1 LNHDA and CDR2 SQIVND (reference sequence). The CDR3 is 15 residues long. This CDR3 reads CASTLGQGSYNDYTF. The sequenced part of the CDR3 DNA is TGTGCCAGTACCTTAGGACAGGGTTCCTACAATGAC.

Note on this clone: The observed sequence ends 3 residues before the CDR3 terminus, with the missing tail filled in from the germline J gene. The gene calls are TRBV5-1 and TRBJ2-3; 13 bases line up with TRBD2. From germline, CDR1 is SGHRS and CDR2 YFSETQ. V dropped 6 bases and J dropped 7; count of bases not matched to a gene: 11. This CDR3 comprises 16 residues. The CDR3 is CASNPLQLAGGNTQYF. The DNA read from the CDR3 is TGCGCCAGCAACCCACTTCAACTAGCGGGGGGGAATACG.

Remarks on this clone: With the read ending 3 residues before the CDR3 end, the germline J gene is used to fill in that end. This chain joins TRBV7-2 and TRBJ1-2; the D is unclear. V gave up 4 bases and J gave up 4 bases, with 13 bases separating them. The germline CDR1 and CDR2 sequences are SGHTA and FQGNSA. The CDR3 is made up of 14 amino acids. The CDR3 bases that were read are TGTGCCAGCAGCTCCTCGCGCAGACTCTATGGC. This encodes CASSSSRRLYG. The complete CDR3 protein is CASSSSRRLYGYTF.

Concerning this clone itself: The read ends 3 residues early relative to the CDR3; the germline J gene fills the gap. V gene TRBV2 combines with J gene TRBJ1-2, with a weak D call TRBD1 (5 bases). This CDR3 is 16 amino acids long. The germline gives CDR1 SNHLY, CDR2 FYNNEI. Deletions cut 3 bases from V and 0 bases from J, with 14 bases between. The DNA read from the CDR3 is TGTGCCAGCAGTGATCTCGACAGCCCGCCTAACTATGGC. Translated: CASSDLDSPPNYG. The entire CDR3 protein is CASSDLDSPPNYGYTF. Full variable domain (outside the CDR3, taken from reference TRBV2 and TRBJ1-2): EPEVTQTPSHQVTQMGQEVILRCVPISNHLYFYWYRQILGQKVEFLVSFYNNEISEKSEIFDDQFSVERPDGSNFTLKIRSTKLEDSAMYFCASSDLDSPPNYGYTFGSGTRLTVV.